This TCR beta chain is drawn from a study of blood T cell repertoires in COVID-19. As for the study in general: The samples span acute and convalescent COVID-19 from the United States, Italy and Spain. The cDNA or gDNA used as material had been derived from T cells, B-cell-depleted T cells, or PBMCs.

Methods used by the authors: Amplification with reference gene primers provided the estimates of nucleated cell counts. TCRdb keeps only in-frame clones here, not all; method: immunoSEQ multiplex PCR. The V and J calls and the clone size are those of that table, but D and trimming were determined from the DNA. This table has 300,000 to 400,000 clones, roughly 84% appearing once. CDR3 length: 16 residues. Germline V gene lookup returns CDR1 SGHTA and CDR2 FQGNSA. J gave up 4 bases and V 5 bases, and 11 bases lay outside the gene matches. The rearrangement links TRBV7-2 to TRBJ2-7; 10 nucleotides line up with TRBD1. The source is a man aged 45-65 years with active or convalescent COVID-19. Sequences were obtained from peripheral blood. The CDR3 is CASSAGQGVGGYEQYF. The CDR3 DNA follows: TGTGCCAGCAGCGCAGGACAGGGGGTAGGGGGTTACGAGCAGTACTTC.